Following are 19 T cell receptor beta chains from one sample sequenced in a study of siplizumab effects on memory and regulatory T cells. Using immunoSEQ multiplex PCR, the repertoire was profiled, and TCRdb retains in-frame clones only, with some absent. The table includes tens of thousands of clones, approximately 87% detected once. Input material: memory CD4+ T cells sorted from blood. The receptors here all came from a human donor in good health.

The CDR3: CASRGTDSGIGKLFF. DNA of the CDR3: TGTGCCAGCAGGGGAACGGACAGTGGCATAGGAAAACTGTTTTTT. The chain couples TRBV6-1 to TRBJ1-4; D is perhaps TRBD1 (6 bases). CDR1 is MNHNS, CDR2 SASEGT, per germline. V shed 6 bases and J shed 10 bases, with 21 bases lying between them. The length of the CDR3 is 15 residues.

The V call is TRBV5-1, the J call TRBJ1-4; a weak D match, TRBD1 (6 bases). Trimming removed 2 bases from V and 4 bases from J, with 9 bases in between. CDR1 is SGHRS and CDR2 is YFSETQ in the germline V gene. There are 14 residues in the CDR3. CDR3 in amino acids: CASSLQGLNEKLFF. CDR3 nucleotide sequence: TGCGCCAGCAGCTTACAGGGTCTTAATGAAAAACTGTTTTTT. Looking up the rest from reference TRBV5-1 and TRBJ1-4 gives the full variable domain: KAGVTQTPRYLIKTRGQQVTLSCSPISGHRSVSWYQQTPGQGLQFLFEYFSETQRNKGNFPGRFSGRQFSNSRSEMNVSTLELGDSALYLCASSLQGLNEKLFFGSGTQLSVL.

This clone has just a few counts. The chain has TRBV7-2 and TRBJ1-2; no definite D call. The CDR3 is 13 amino acids. The germline V gene encodes CDR1 SGHTA and CDR2 FQGNSA. The V gene lost 5 bases and the J gene lost 8 bases, with 15 bases spanning the gap. CDR3 DNA: TGTGCCAGCAGCGCTTCCCTGGGCCGGGGCTACACCTTC. Translating gives CASSASLGRGYTF.

In its sample, this clone was seen once. The chain is built from TRBV7-2 and TRBJ1-2, with 9 bases fitting TRBD1. Germline lookup yields CDR1 SGHTA and CDR2 FQGNSA. The CDR3 is made up of 16 amino acids. With 5 bases clipped from V and 5 bases from J, the junction kept 12 bases outside the gene matches. The CDR3 region has the DNA TGTGCCAGCAGCCCCCAGGACAGGGGCCCTTCTTATGGCTACACCTTC. Its translation: CASSPQDRGPSYGYTF. Full variable domain (rest looked up from reference TRBV7-2 and TRBJ1-2): GAGVSQSPSNKVTEKGKDVELRCDPISGHTALYWYRQSLGQGLEFLIYFQGNSAPDKSGLPSDRFSAERTGGSVSTLTIQRTQQEDSAVYLCASSPQDRGPSYGYTFGSGTRLTVV.

This clone has more than one count but fewer than ten. The DNA of the CDR3 is TGTGCCAGCAGTGATGCGGCGGGGGGCACAGATACGCAGTATTTT. This gives the protein CASSDAAGGTDTQYF. The chain employs TRBV6-4 and TRBJ2-3; 7 bases fit TRBD2. CDR3 length equals 15 residues. With 3 bases clipped from V and 1 base from J, the junction kept 4 bases outside the gene matches. In germline, CDR1 is MRHNA, CDR2 SNTAGT.

The chain recombines TRBV11-2 with TRBJ2-2; the match to TRBD1 covers 7 bases. The CDR3 sequence is 18 residues long. Germline-derived CDR1 and CDR2 are SGHAT and FQNNGV. The V gene end was trimmed by 6 bases and the J gene end by 4 bases; junction bases not matched to a gene: 17. Here the CDR3 DNA reads TGTGCCAGCAGGAGAATAACTGACAGGGTCCGGGTCACCGGGGAGCTGTTTTTT. Encoded protein: CASRRITDRVRVTGELFF. Supplemented by reference TRBV11-2 and TRBJ2-2, the full variable domain reads EAGVAQSPRYKIIEKRQSVAFWCNPISGHATLYWYQQILGQGPKLLIQFQNNGVVDDSQLPKDRFSAERLKGVDSTLKIQPAKLEDSAVYLCASRRITDRVRVTGELFFGEGSRLTVL.

The chain combines TRBV20-1 with TRBJ2-7, with TRBD2 matching 7 bases. The CDR3 has 11 amino acids. The J segment lost 5 bases and the V segment lost 5 bases, leaving 3 bases of the junction unmatched. Germline CDR1 DFQATT, CDR2 SNEGSKA (reference sequence). The DNA for the CDR3 is TGCAGTGCTCCCAGCGGGAACGAGCAGTACTTC. It translates to CSAPSGNEQYF.

This chain uses TRBV7-2 with TRBJ1-2; D remains unclear. V lost 2 bases, J lost 6 bases, and 4 bases lay in between. The CDR3 extends over 11 amino acids. Germline V gives CDR1 SGHTA, CDR2 FQGNSA. The CDR3 is CASSLRDGYTF. CDR3 nucleotides: TGTGCCAGCAGCTTACGGGATGGCTACACCTTC. Variable domain in full (rest from reference TRBV7-2 and TRBJ1-2): GAGVSQSPSNKVTEKGKDVELRCDPISGHTALYWYRQSLGQGLEFLIYFQGNSAPDKSGLPSDRFSAERTGGSVSTLTIQRTQQEDSAVYLCASSLRDGYTFGSGTRLTVV.

This chain connects TRBV6-5 to TRBJ1-6; no definite D call. Trimming stripped 6 bases from V and 3 bases from J, with 12 bases between. This CDR3 has 15 residues. Germline V gives CDR1 MNHEY, CDR2 SVGAGI. CDR3 amino acids: CASRTVGSYNSPLHF. The CDR3 nucleotides read TGTGCCAGCAGGACCGTGGGGAGCTATAATTCACCCCTCCACTTT.

J is TRBJ1-1 and V is TRBV28; 12 nucleotides match TRBD1. Germline-derived CDR1 and CDR2 are MDHEN and SYDVKM. The CDR3 consists of 17 residues. V lost 5 bases and J lost 10; bases outside the gene matches: 17. The CDR3 region is CASSPPPPGQGAVRAFF. The CDR3 bases are TGTGCCAGCAGTCCGCCTCCTCCGGGACAGGGGGCGGTGAGAGCTTTCTTT.

V and J are TRBV9 and TRBJ1-1; tentative D call: TRBD1 (5 bases). Looked up from germline, CDR1 is SGDLS and CDR2 is YYNGEE. This CDR3 spans 12 amino acids. Between the trimmed V and J ends, which lost 0 bases and 6 bases, there was a span of 6 bases. Written as DNA, the CDR3 is TGTGCCAGCAGCGTAGGGGGGGCTGAAGCTTTCTTT. Translation gives CASSVGGAEAFF.

This clone was seen just once. The genes are TRBV6-5 and TRBJ2-6; D uncertain. This CDR3 is 13 amino acids long. CDR1 is MNHEY and CDR2 is SVGAGI in the germline V gene. V shed 6 bases and J shed 4 bases, with 7 bases lying between them. DNA of the CDR3: TGTGCCAGCAGGCAGGCCGGGGCCAACGTCCTGACTTTC. The encoded protein is CASRQAGANVLTF.

The chain has TRBV30 and TRBJ2-1; D possibly corresponds to TRBD2 (6 bases). Germline V gene sequence: CDR1 GTSNPN, CDR2 SVGIG (reference sequence). The CDR3 runs 17 residues. The germline V and J ends were trimmed by 2 bases and 3 bases, with 20 bases remaining between them. The CDR3 DNA reads as TGTGCCTGGAGTTTTTATCCCCGGTCTAGCGTCTACAATGAGCAGTTCTTC. Its translation: CAWSFYPRSSVYNEQFF.

This clone has only a few counts. CDR3 in DNA: TGCAGCGTTGAGAGGGATCGCTATGGCTACACCTTC. Amino acids: CSVERDRYGYTF. V gene TRBV29-1 combines with J gene TRBJ1-2, with D uncertain. Germline lookup yields CDR1 SQVTM and CDR2 ANQGSEA. The V end was cut by 3 bases, the J end by 4 bases, with 9 bases between. The CDR3 has 12 amino acids.

The V gene is TRBV5-1, the J gene TRBJ2-2; the D is unclear. V lost 1 base and J lost 0, with 7 bases in between. The CDR3 runs 15 residues. CDR1 and CDR2 from the germline V gene are SGHRS and YFSETQ. The CDR3 spells CASSLSEANTGELFF. CDR3 DNA sequence: TGCGCCAGCAGCTTGTCCGAGGCGAACACCGGGGAGCTGTTTTTT.

V usage is TRBV2 and J usage is TRBJ2-1, with 8 bases lining up with TRBD2. With 8 bases clipped from V and 5 bases from J, the junction kept 8 bases outside the gene matches. This CDR3 has 14 amino acids. Germline values: CDR1 SNHLY, CDR2 FYNNEI. CDR3 DNA: TGTGCCAGCCTACCAGCGGGAGTGAACAATGAGCAGTTCTTC. Amino acids: CASLPAGVNNEQFF. The complete variable domain, with remaining parts taken from reference TRBV2 and TRBJ2-1, reads EPEVTQTPSHQVTQMGQEVILRCVPISNHLYFYWYRQILGQKVEFLVSFYNNEISEKSEIFDDQFSVERPDGSNFTLKIRSTKLEDSAMYFCASLPAGVNNEQFFGPGTRLTVL.

The V gene is TRBV11-2, the J gene TRBJ1-5, with D uncertain. The V gene lost 5 bases and the J gene lost 0 bases, with 11 bases spanning the gap. The CDR3 is made up of 15 amino acids. Germline V CDR1 and CDR2: SGHAT, FQNNGV. DNA of the CDR3: TGTGCCAGCAGCCCCAGTAGCGGTAGCAATCAGCCCCAGCATTTT. It translates to CASSPSSGSNQPQHF.

V and J are TRBV15 and TRBJ2-7; D is unclear. The CDR3 sequence is 13 residues long. V lost 3 bases to trimming and J lost 3 bases, with 9 bases between them. Germline CDR1 LNHNV, CDR2 YYDKDF (reference sequence). The CDR3 here is CATSSSLGYEQYF. The CDR3 bases are TGTGCCACCAGCAGCTCCCTAGGCTACGAGCAGTACTTC.

This chain joins TRBV18 and TRBJ2-2; perhaps TRBD2 as D (6 bases). The CDR3 has 15 residues. Looked up from germline, CDR1 is KGHSH and CDR2 is LQKENI. V was pared by 3 bases and J by 6 bases, with 14 bases between. The CDR3 reads CASSPGTSSSGELFF. CDR3 sequence (DNA): TGTGCCAGCTCACCCGGGACTTCCTCCTCCGGGGAGCTGTTTTTT.